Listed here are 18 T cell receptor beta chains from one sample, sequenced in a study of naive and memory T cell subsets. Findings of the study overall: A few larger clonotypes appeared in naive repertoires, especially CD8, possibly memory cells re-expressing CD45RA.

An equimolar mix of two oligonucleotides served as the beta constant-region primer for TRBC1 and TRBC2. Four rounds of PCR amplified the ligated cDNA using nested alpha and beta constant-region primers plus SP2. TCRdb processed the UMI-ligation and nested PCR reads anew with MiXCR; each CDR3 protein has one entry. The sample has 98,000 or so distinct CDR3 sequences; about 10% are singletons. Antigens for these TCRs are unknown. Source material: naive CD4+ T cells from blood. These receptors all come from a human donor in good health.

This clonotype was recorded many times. This CDR3 is CASSHPASGSLGEQFF. In DNA, the CDR3 is TGTGCCAGCAGCCACCCCGCTAGCGGGAGTCTCGGTGAGCAGTTCTTC. The chain recombines TRBV7-2 with TRBJ2-1; 10 nucleotides match TRBD2. Germline lookup yields CDR1 SGHTA and CDR2 FQGNSA. J gave up 9 bases and V 5 bases, and 13 bases lay outside the gene matches. The CDR3 spans 16 residues.

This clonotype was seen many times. The CDR3 loop is CASSWDRDYEQYF. The CDR3 DNA sequence: TGTGCCAGCAGCTGGGACAGGGACTATGAGCAGTACTTC. The rearrangement uses TRBV7-3 and TRBJ2-7; 9 positions agree with TRBD1. Germline V gene data show CDR1 as SGHTA and CDR2 as FQGTGA. The CDR3 extends over 13 amino acids. The V segment lost 4 bases and the J segment 7 bases; nucleotides outside the gene matches: 5.

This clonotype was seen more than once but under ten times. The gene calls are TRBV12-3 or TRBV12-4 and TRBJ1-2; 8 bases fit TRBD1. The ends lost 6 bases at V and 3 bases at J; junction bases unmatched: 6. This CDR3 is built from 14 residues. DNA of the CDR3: TGTGCCAGCAGGAAGGACAGGGTCGACTATGGCTACACCTTC. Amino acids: CASRKDRVDYGYTF.

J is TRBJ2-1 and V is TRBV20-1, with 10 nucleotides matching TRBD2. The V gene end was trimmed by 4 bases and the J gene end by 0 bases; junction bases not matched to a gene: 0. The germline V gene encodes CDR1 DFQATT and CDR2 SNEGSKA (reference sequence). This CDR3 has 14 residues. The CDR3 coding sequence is TGCAGTGCTACTAGCGGGAGCTCCTACAATGAGCAGTTCTTC. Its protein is CSATSGSSYNEQFF.

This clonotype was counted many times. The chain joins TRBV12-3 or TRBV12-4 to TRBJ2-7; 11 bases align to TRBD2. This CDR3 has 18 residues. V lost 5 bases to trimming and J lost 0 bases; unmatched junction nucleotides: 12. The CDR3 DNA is TGTGCCAGCAGTCCACACGCTCGACTAGCGGGATCCTCCTACGAGCAGTACTTC. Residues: CASSPHARLAGSSYEQYF.

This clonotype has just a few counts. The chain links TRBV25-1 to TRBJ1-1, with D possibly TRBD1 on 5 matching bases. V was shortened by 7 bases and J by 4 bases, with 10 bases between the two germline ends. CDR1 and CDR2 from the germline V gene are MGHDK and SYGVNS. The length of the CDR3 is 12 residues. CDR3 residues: CASTSQGTEAFF. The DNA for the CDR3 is TGTGCCAGCACCAGCCAGGGCACTGAAGCTTTCTTT.

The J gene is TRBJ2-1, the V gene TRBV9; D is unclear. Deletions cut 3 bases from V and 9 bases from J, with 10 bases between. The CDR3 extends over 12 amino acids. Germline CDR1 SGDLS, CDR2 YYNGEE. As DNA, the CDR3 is TGTGCCAGCAGCGGACAACGGGTTGAGCAGTTCTTC. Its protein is CASSGQRVEQFF.

In nucleotides, the CDR3 is TGTGCCAGCAGTGAAGACCCCGGGCGATTAACCTACGAGCAGTACTTC. It is translated as CASSEDPGRLTYEQYF. This sequence joins TRBV6-1 and TRBJ2-7, with D uncertain. CDR1 and CDR2 (germline): MNHNS, SASEGT. V was shortened by 1 base and J by 2 bases, with 15 bases between the two germline ends. CDR3 length equals 16 residues.

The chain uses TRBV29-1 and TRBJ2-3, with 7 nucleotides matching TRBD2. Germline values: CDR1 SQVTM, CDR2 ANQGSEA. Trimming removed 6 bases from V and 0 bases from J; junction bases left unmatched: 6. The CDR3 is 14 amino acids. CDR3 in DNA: TGCAGCGTGGCTCGCGGGAGTAGCACAGATACGCAGTATTTT. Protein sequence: CSVARGSSTDTQYF.

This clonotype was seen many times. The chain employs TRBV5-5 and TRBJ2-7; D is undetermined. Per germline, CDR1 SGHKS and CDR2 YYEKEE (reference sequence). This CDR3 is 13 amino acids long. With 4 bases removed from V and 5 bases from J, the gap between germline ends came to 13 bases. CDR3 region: CASSRVPLDEQYF. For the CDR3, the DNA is TGTGCCAGCAGCAGGGTCCCTTTGGACGAGCAGTACTTC.

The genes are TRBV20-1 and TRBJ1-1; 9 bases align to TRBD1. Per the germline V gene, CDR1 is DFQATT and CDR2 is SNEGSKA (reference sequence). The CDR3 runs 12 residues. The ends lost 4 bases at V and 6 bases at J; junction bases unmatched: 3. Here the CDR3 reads CSAKTGGSEAFF. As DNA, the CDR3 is TGCAGTGCTAAAACAGGGGGCTCTGAAGCTTTCTTT.

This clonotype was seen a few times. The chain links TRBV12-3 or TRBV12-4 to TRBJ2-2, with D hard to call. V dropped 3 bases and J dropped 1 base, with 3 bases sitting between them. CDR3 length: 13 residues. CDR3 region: CASSFMNTGELFF. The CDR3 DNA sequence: TGTGCCAGCAGTTTTATGAACACCGGGGAGCTGTTTTTT.

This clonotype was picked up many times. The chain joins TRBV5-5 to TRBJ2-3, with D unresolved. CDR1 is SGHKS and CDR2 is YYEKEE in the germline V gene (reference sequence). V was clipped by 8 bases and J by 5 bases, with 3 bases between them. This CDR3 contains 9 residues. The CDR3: CASGDTQYF. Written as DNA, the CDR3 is TGTGCCAGTGGAGATACGCAGTATTTT.

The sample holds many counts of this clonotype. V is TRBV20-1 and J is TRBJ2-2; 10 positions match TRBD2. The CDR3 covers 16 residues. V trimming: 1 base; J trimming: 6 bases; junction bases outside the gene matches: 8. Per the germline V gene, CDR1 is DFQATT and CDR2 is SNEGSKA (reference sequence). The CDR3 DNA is TGCAGTGCTAGAGCCCCTAGCGGGAGTTTTTCCGGGGAGCTGTTTTTT. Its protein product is CSARAPSGSFSGELFF.

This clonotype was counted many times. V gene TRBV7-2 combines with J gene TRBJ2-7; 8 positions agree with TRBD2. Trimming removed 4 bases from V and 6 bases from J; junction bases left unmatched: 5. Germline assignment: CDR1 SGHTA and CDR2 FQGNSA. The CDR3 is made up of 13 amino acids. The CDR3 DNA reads TGTGCCAGCAGCTGGACTAGCTTAGGCGAGCAGTACTTC. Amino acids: CASSWTSLGEQYF. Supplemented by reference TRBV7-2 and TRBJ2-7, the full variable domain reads GAGVSQSPSNKVTEKGKDVELRCDPISGHTALYWYRQSLGQGLEFLIYFQGNSAPDKSGLPSDRFSAERTGGSVSTLTIQRTQQEDSAVYLCASSWTSLGEQYFGPGTRLTVT.

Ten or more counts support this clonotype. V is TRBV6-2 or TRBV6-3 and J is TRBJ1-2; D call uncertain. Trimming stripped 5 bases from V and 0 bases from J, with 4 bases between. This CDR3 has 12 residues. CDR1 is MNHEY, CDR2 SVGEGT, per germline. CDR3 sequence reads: CASSPANYGYTF. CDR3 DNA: TGTGCCAGCAGTCCAGCTAACTATGGCTACACCTTC.

DNA of the CDR3: TGTGCCAGCAGCTTGGTGTCCTCCGACAACACCATATATTTT. Its protein product is CASSLVSSDNTIYF. The V call is TRBV5-6, the J call TRBJ1-3; unclear D gene. The germline CDR1 and CDR2 sequences are SGHDT and YYEEEE. V lost 0 bases and J lost 7, with 11 bases in between. This CDR3 is 14 amino acids long.

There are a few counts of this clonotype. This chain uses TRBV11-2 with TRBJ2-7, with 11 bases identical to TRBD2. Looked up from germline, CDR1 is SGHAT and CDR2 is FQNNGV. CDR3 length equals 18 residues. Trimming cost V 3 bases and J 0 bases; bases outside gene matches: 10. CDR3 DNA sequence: TGTGCCAGCAGCTTTACCCTAGCGGGGGGCTTTAGCTCCTACGAGCAGTACTTC. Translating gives CASSFTLAGGFSSYEQYF.